This TCR beta chain was sequenced for a study of T cell responses to AZD1222 COVID-19 vaccine (dated by TCRdb to the early 2020s). Study-wide context: Because spike-specific TCR depth and breadth did not differ between the two schedules, AZD1222 recipients who got a second dose at roughly 4 weeks were pooled with those who got a second dose at roughly 12 weeks. A total of under 250 trial participants underwent TCR sequencing, of whom under 220 had received two doses of AZD1222 and roughly 26 had received two doses of the MenACWY control vaccine. Enrollment into the trials was organized by age into subgroups of 18-55, 56-69 and 70-plus years, and those subgroups contained 148, 28 and 57 TCR-sequenced participants, respectively.

The time point label of this sample denotes: baseline before first vaccination. Vaccinee samples came from UK trials COV001 and COV002, including a single-blind randomized controlled phase 2/3 trial of AZD1222 (ChAdOx1 nCoV-19) in healthy adults. For TCRbeta chain sequencing, PBMC samples were collected from trial participants at day 0 and at day 28 after the second dose. Trimming removed 0 bases from V and 5 bases from J; the gene matches leave 6 bases unexplained. From the cysteine through the phenylalanine, the CDR3 covers 15 amino acids. The DNA shown is the 45-base CDR3, in frame from base 1. CDR1 LNHDA and CDR2 SQIVND are derived from the germline V gene (reference sequence). Overall study results and their limits: No day 14 peak-response samples were available, so repertoires were characterized only after the peak T cell response. In the small 56-69-year group, the increase in depth fell short of significance, most likely because of low power. Reportedly, almost half of the unique spike-specific TCRs recognized epitopes lying outside the regions that are mutated in the B.1.351 and B.1.1.7 variants. Conclusions about previously exposed vaccinees are limited because only six or seven AZD1222 recipients were SARS-CoV-2 seropositive at baseline. Participants were mostly white British, with more females than males. The authors suggested clonal diversity may have been underestimated. Spike-specific TCR breadth and depth rose significantly after two AZD1222 doses compared with day 0 and with MenACWY recipients. CD4 TCRs associated with the vaccine covered the entire spike protein, and the dominant responses were in regions 160-218 and 743-854.

On this clone: Its antigen is still unknown. Qualities for individual bases were not recorded, and no much larger clone is one base off.

The CDR3 regions of human TCRbeta chains were analyzed by immunosequencing. From the authors' description of their analysis: Repertoire TCRs were checked for matches against a reference library of SARS-CoV-2-specific TCRs that had been generated using the MIRA antigen-specificity platform. Breadth was defined as the fraction of unique TCRs that were SARS-CoV-2-associated, and depth was defined as the fraction of total T cells that were SARS-CoV-2-associated. Each spike-specific TCR was assigned to its reactive spike region and to a CD4 or CD8 class using the MIRA data. Log10-transformed breadth and depth values were compared by one-way ANOVA with Sidak's multiple comparisons tests. TCRdb retrieved this table from immuneACCESS and kept in-frame rearrangements only. Not all clones are present; in checked studies, unresolved V genes account for under half, and no reason is known for the remainder. V and J calls and clone size are copied from that table; D and trimming were computed from the DNA. In all, the sample holds some 140,000 clones, and 90% of those were seen once. The ten largest clones represent over 15% of the sample.

The receptor's source is an adult in good health. The input for sequencing was peripheral blood, taken on day 0 of AZD1222 vaccination. The chain is made from TRBV19 and TRBJ1-1; TRBD1 fits 7 bases in the junction. The CDR3 reads as follows: CASSIDPGGGTEAFF. In nucleotides, the sequence is TGTGCCAGTAGTATAGACCCAGGGGGTGGTACTGAAGCTTTCTTT.